This T cell receptor beta chain derives from a study of blood T cell repertoires in COVID-19. This clone was seen more than once but under ten times. Original processing methods: Scientists estimated how many nucleated cells there were by amplifying reference gene primers. Generated by immunoSEQ multiplex PCR, the TCRdb table keeps only in-frame clones and is missing some. That table gives V, J and clone size, and the DNA gave D and trimming. Found here are about 220,000 clones, approximately 78% of them singletons; the top ten hold approximately 5.6%. With 5 bases removed from V and 3 bases from J, the gap between germline ends came to 15 bases. Germline values: CDR1 SGHTA, CDR2 FQGNSA. The CDR3 contains 15 residues.

The chain joins TRBV7-2 to TRBJ2-3; tentative D call: TRBD2 (5 bases). This TCR came from a woman in her seventies with COVID-19, enrolled during active disease. Material: peripheral blood. The CDR3 bases are TGTGCCAGCAGCGGTAGGACTGGGCGAACAGATACGCAGTATTTT. Translated: CASSGRTGRTDTQYF.